The 2 T cell receptor beta chains in this list originate from one sample, sequenced in a study of spatial heterogeneity in lung cancer. The sample's time point: sample taken at primary tumor resection. Unsorted whole RNA from tumor, nontumor lung or frozen PBMC underwent sequencing. A single record per CDR3 protein comes from TCRdb applying MiXCR to the 5' RACE reads. The sample comprises around 92,000 distinct CDR3 sequences, more than 10% of which are singletons, and more than 40% rests with the top ten. Here the sequenced sample was PBMCs, taken at surgery. The origin of the receptors is a male donor with early-stage non-small cell lung cancer.

This clonotype was found a few times. CDR3: CASTPGSAQYQETQYF. The CDR3 nucleotides read TGTGCCAGCACCCCAGGGAGCGCCCAGTACCAAGAGACCCAGTACTTC. V is TRBV6-2 or TRBV6-3 and J is TRBJ2-5; D assignment may be TRBD1 or TRBD2 (5 bases each). The CDR3 loop spans 16 amino acids. The germline CDR1 and CDR2 sequences are MNHEY and SVGEGT. Trimming cost V 7 bases and J 0 bases, with 18 bases left between them.

The V gene is TRBV20-1, the J gene TRBJ2-6; 9 positions agree with TRBD1. The CDR3 totals 16 residues. V lost 6 bases and J lost 0; bases outside the gene matches: 6. Germline V gene sequence: CDR1 DFQATT, CDR2 SNEGSKA (reference sequence). CDR3 sequence reads: CSAGGQGRSGANVLTF. CDR3 nucleotides: TGCAGTGCCGGGGGACAGGGCCGCTCTGGGGCCAACGTCCTGACTTTC.